Given below is one T cell receptor beta chain in context. Its antigen is still unknown. Sequencing libraries for TCR beta were prepared with iRepertoire HTBI primers and Arm-PCR of CDR3 regions. TCRdb processed the multiplex PCR reads anew with MiXCR; each CDR3 protein has one entry. This table has 350,000 to 500,000 distinct CDR3 sequences, under 25% appearing once. This sample was taken from a study of regulatory T cells in long-lasting Graves disease. Study-wide results and limits: Lower TCR diversity was seen in persistent Graves' patients than in newly diagnosed ones. When disease was persistent, TRBV28, TRBJ1-2 and TRBJ2-5 were the favored segments.

Time point specified: persistent/refractory GD, antithyroid drugs over 5 years with positive TRAb. After RNA was extracted from PBMCs, the TCR library was made from it. American Thyroid Association guidelines defined how Graves' disease was diagnosed. The peripheral blood volume drawn was 7 to 10 milliliters, and it was collected into EDTA tubes. V lost 1 base and J 3 bases, leaving 10 bases between the germline ends. The length of the CDR3 is 14 residues. CDR1 and CDR2 from the germline V gene are LNHDA and SQIVND (reference sequence). The sequence derives from a female donor with Graves disease. This material consisted of peripheral blood mononuclear cells (PBMCs), taken when the disease was refractory, from a patient treated with antithyroid drugs. The chain is built from TRBV19 and TRBJ2-7; D uncertain. The CDR3 DNA reads TGTGCCAGTAGTATAGTGGAGAAACACTACGAGCAGTACTTC. Its translation is CASSIVEKHYEQYF.